The 3 T cell receptor beta chains below come from one sample, sequenced in a study of Ad26.COV2.S vaccination and SARS-CoV-2 variants. TCRdb keeps only in-frame clones here, not all; method: immunoSEQ multiplex PCR. The sample carries 300,000 to 450,000 clones, roughly nine tenths recorded once. The source material was peripheral blood, sampled after recovery from COVID-19. These receptors were collected from a human donor who had recovered from COVID-19.

The rearrangement links TRBV9 to TRBJ1-1, with no clear D. The CDR3 covers 14 residues. The V end was cut by 4 bases, the J end by 1 base, with 11 bases between. Germline lookup yields CDR1 SGDLS and CDR2 YYNGEE. CDR3 nucleotide sequence: TGTGCCAGCAGCCCACCCCCGGCGAACACTGAAGCTTTCTTT. Its protein is CASSPPPANTEAFF.

V and J are TRBV23-1 and TRBJ1-2, with D uncertain. TRBV23-1 is labeled an ORF, and its function is uncertain. V shed 1 base and J shed 8 bases, with 8 bases lying between them. CDR3 length: 12 residues. The CDR3, as DNA: TGCGCCAGCAGTCAATGCGTTCAGGGCTACACCTTC. Its protein is CASSQCVQGYTF.

V usage is TRBV9 and J usage is TRBJ1-3, with D maybe TRBD1 (5 bases). This CDR3 is 16 amino acids long. CDR1 is SGDLS and CDR2 is YYNGEE in the germline V gene. V was clipped by 3 bases and J by 0 bases, with 13 bases between them. DNA for the CDR3: TGTGCCAGCAGCGCGGACATCGGTTACTCTGGAAACACCATATATTTT. It specifies CASSADIGYSGNTIYF.